A selection of T cell receptor beta chains follows, all from one sample in a study of cytomegalovirus exposure and HLA in healthy donors. The method was immunoSEQ multiplex PCR; TCRdb's version includes in-frame clones alone and lacks a portion of them. The repertoire holds over 95,000 clones, 70% to 80% seen once, with roughly 12% in the top ten. Sequencing was done on a sample of PBMCs. The receptors come from a woman in her thirties or forties in good health and CMV-seropositive. The CDR3 runs from the conserved cysteine through the conserved F or W. D genes are given only for firm matches. Not all rows give a size; the values are once, few, many and, for expanded clones, a class.

v_call: TRBV9
d_call: -
j_call: TRBJ2-3
clone_size: -
cdr3_nt: TGTGCCAGCAGCGAGGGAGTAGATACGCAGTATTTT
cdr3_aa: CASSEGVDTQYF

v_call: TRBV4-1
d_call: TRBD2
j_call: TRBJ2-1
clone_size: -
cdr3_nt: TGCGCCAGCAGCCAAGAACGGCGGGGGGCACAAAGCTCCTACAATGAGCAGTTCTTC
cdr3_aa: CASSQERRGAQSSYNEQFF

v_call: TRBV6-6
d_call: -
j_call: TRBJ1-5
clone_size: -
cdr3_nt: TGTGCCAGCCTAGACAGCCAACATCAGCCCCAGCATTTT
cdr3_aa: CASLDSQHQPQHF

v_call: TRBV6-1
d_call: -
j_call: TRBJ2-7
clone_size: -
cdr3_nt: TGTGCCAGCAGCATACAGGGACGCGAGCAGTACTTC
cdr3_aa: CASSIQGREQYF

v_call: TRBV2
d_call: -
j_call: TRBJ1-4
clone_size: -
cdr3_nt: TGTGCCAGCAGTATTCGGCGGGTTGAAAAACTGTTTTTT
cdr3_aa: CASSIRRVEKLFF

v_call: TRBV18
d_call: TRBD1
j_call: TRBJ2-7
clone_size: -
cdr3_nt: TGTGCCAGCTCTTCGGGGACAGGGGACTACGAGCAGTACTTC
cdr3_aa: CASSSGTGDYEQYF

v_call: TRBV7-2
d_call: -
j_call: TRBJ2-7
clone_size: -
cdr3_nt: TGTGCCAGCAGCTTAGGGACAAACTACGAGCAGTACTTC
cdr3_aa: CASSLGTNYEQYF

v_call: TRBV7-2
d_call: -
j_call: TRBJ1-1
clone_size: -
cdr3_nt: TGTGCCAGCAGCTTATTTGGGGGGGGGAGGACTGAAGCTTTCTTT
cdr3_aa: CASSLFGGGRTEAFF

v_call: TRBV2
d_call: TRBD2
j_call: TRBJ2-3
clone_size: once
cdr3_nt: TGTGCCAGCAGTGGAACCTTAGCGGGGGGGATAGATACGCAGTATTTT
cdr3_aa: CASSGTLAGGIDTQYF

v_call: TRBV5-1
d_call: -
j_call: TRBJ1-2
clone_size: -
cdr3_nt: TGCGCCAGCAGCTTGGGGCAGGGCGGAGGCTACACCTTC
cdr3_aa: CASSLGQGGGYTF

v_call: TRBV5-1
d_call: -
j_call: TRBJ2-7
clone_size: few
cdr3_nt: TGCGCCAGCAGCTTGGGGGCACCATCCTACGAGCAGTACTTC
cdr3_aa: CASSLGAPSYEQYF

v_call: TRBV11-3
d_call: -
j_call: TRBJ2-3
clone_size: -
cdr3_nt: TGTGCCAGCAGTACCGGACAAAAGCAGTATTTT
cdr3_aa: CASSTGQKQYF

v_call: TRBV5-1
d_call: TRBD1
j_call: TRBJ2-3
clone_size: -
cdr3_nt: TGCGCCAGCAGACTTACACCAGGGGGCGGCACAGATACGCAGTATTTT
cdr3_aa: CASRLTPGGGTDTQYF

v_call: TRBV4-2
d_call: -
j_call: TRBJ1-2
clone_size: -
cdr3_nt: TGTGCCAGCAGCCAAGATAATTCGGTTCCCTATGGCTACACCTTC
cdr3_aa: CASSQDNSVPYGYTF

v_call: TRBV6-5
d_call: -
j_call: TRBJ1-3
clone_size: few
cdr3_nt: TGTGCCAGCAAGCCCCACTCTGGAAACACCATATATTTT
cdr3_aa: CASKPHSGNTIYF

v_call: TRBV4-1
d_call: -
j_call: TRBJ1-2
clone_size: -
cdr3_nt: TGCGCCAGCAGCACCCTCACAGTCGTACGTAGCTACACCTTC
cdr3_aa: CASSTLTVVRSYTF

v_call: TRBV6-5
d_call: -
j_call: TRBJ2-7
clone_size: -
cdr3_nt: TGTGCCAGCAGTTCTCACGGGGTCGAGGGTACCTACGAGCAGTACTTC
cdr3_aa: CASSSHGVEGTYEQYF

v_call: TRBV2
d_call: TRBD1
j_call: TRBJ1-2
clone_size: -
cdr3_nt: TGTGCCGGTGGGACAGGTCCCAACTATGGCTACACCTTC
cdr3_aa: CAGGTGPNYGYTF

v_call: TRBV9
d_call: -
j_call: TRBJ2-5
clone_size: -
cdr3_nt: TGTGCCAGCAGCGTAGGTAATTACCAAGAGACCCAGTACTTC
cdr3_aa: CASSVGNYQETQYF

v_call: TRBV5-6
d_call: -
j_call: TRBJ2-5
clone_size: many
cdr3_nt: TGTGCCAGCAGCCACCGGGACCAAGAGACCCAGTACTTC
cdr3_aa: CASSHRDQETQYF

v_call: TRBV27
d_call: TRBD1
j_call: TRBJ1-5
clone_size: -
cdr3_nt: TGTGCCAGCAGTTTATATGGGACAGGGGTAATCGGAGGACAGCCCCAGCATTTT
cdr3_aa: CASSLYGTGVIGGQPQHF

v_call: TRBV4-1
d_call: -
j_call: TRBJ1-1
clone_size: -
cdr3_nt: TGCACCAGCAGCCAATTTTATTTCGTTCGTGCGACAGCGAACACTGAAGCTTTCTTT
cdr3_aa: CTSSQFYFVRATANTEAFF

v_call: TRBV7-9
d_call: TRBD2
j_call: TRBJ2-3
clone_size: -
cdr3_nt: TGTGCCAGCAGCTCCGGGACTAGCGACACAGATACGCAGTATTTT
cdr3_aa: CASSSGTSDTDTQYF

v_call: TRBV6-5
d_call: TRBD1
j_call: TRBJ2-5
clone_size: -
cdr3_nt: TGTGCCAGCAGCACAAGGGGGCAGGGGCGAGAGACCCAGTACTTC
cdr3_aa: CASSTRGQGRETQYF

v_call: TRBV10-3
d_call: TRBD1
j_call: TRBJ1-6
clone_size: -
cdr3_nt: TGTGCCATCGCTCCCCGGGACAGGAGCAATTCACCCCTCCACTTT
cdr3_aa: CAIAPRDRSNSPLHF

v_call: TRBV27
d_call: TRBD1
j_call: TRBJ2-3
clone_size: -
cdr3_nt: TGTGCCAGCAGGACGACAGGGGGCAGAGATACGCAGTATTTT
cdr3_aa: CASRTTGGRDTQYF

v_call: TRBV10-3
d_call: -
j_call: TRBJ2-5
clone_size: -
cdr3_nt: TGTGCCATCAGTGAGTGGGGAGGTCAAGAGACCCAGTACTTC
cdr3_aa: CAISEWGGQETQYF

v_call: TRBV5-1
d_call: TRBD1
j_call: TRBJ1-1
clone_size: -
cdr3_nt: TGCGCCAGCAGCCCAAGGGGGACAGGGAACACTGAAGCTTTCTTT
cdr3_aa: CASSPRGTGNTEAFF